These 26 T cell receptor beta chains share one sample of origin, sequenced in a study of cytomegalovirus exposure and HLA in healthy donors. Measured with immunoSEQ multiplex PCR; TCRdb has only the in-frame clones, and not every one. The sample holds 200,000 to 300,000 clones, approximately 86% seen once. Sequenced input: PBMCs. These receptors all come from a woman in her 30s in good health and CMV-seropositive.

The genes are TRBV9 and TRBJ2-2; 10 bases align to TRBD2. Unmatched junction bases numbered 3, after V lost 3 bases and J lost 1 base. The CDR3 totals 16 residues. Germline V gene sequence: CDR1 SGDLS, CDR2 YYNGEE. As DNA, the CDR3 is TGTGCCAGCAGCGCAGGACTAGCGGTGAACACCGGGGAGCTGTTTTTT. Encoded protein: CASSAGLAVNTGELFF.

This clone was picked up one time. The chain combines TRBV10-3 with TRBJ1-2; perhaps TRBD1 as D (5 bases). V was pared by 7 bases and J by 0 bases, with 18 bases between. CDR3 length: 16 residues. CDR1 is ENHRY and CDR2 is SYGVKD in the germline V gene. The CDR3 here is CAITGGQGLSNYGYTF. The CDR3 DNA sequence: TGTGCCATCACAGGAGGGCAGGGACTCTCTAACTATGGCTACACCTTC.

The V and J genes are TRBV5-1 and TRBJ1-5; unclear D gene. The V gene lost 0 bases and the J gene lost 9 bases, with 13 bases spanning the gap. Germline V CDR1 and CDR2: SGHRS, YFSETQ. The CDR3 consists of 14 residues. The CDR3 nucleotides read TGCGCCAGCAGCTTGGATGGCCCAAATATGCCCCAGCATTTT. Its protein is CASSLDGPNMPQHF.

J is TRBJ1-2 and V is TRBV7-9; D possibly corresponds to TRBD1 (6 bases). The germline gives CDR1 SEHNR, CDR2 FQNEAQ (reference sequence). The CDR3 has 14 amino acids. V was pared by 10 bases and J by 2 bases, with 17 bases between. CDR3 loop: CATQGGGLNYGYTF. The CDR3 DNA sequence: TGTGCCACCCAGGGCGGGGGGCTGAACTATGGCTACACCTTC.

The chain carries TRBV28 and TRBJ1-5; perhaps TRBD1 as D (5 bases). The CDR3 spans 17 residues. Germline lookup yields CDR1 MDHEN and CDR2 SYDVKM. With 6 bases removed from V and 0 bases from J, the gap between germline ends came to 18 bases. CDR3 in amino acids: CASRGGYGINSNQPQHF. DNA of the CDR3: TGTGCCAGCAGGGGGGGGTATGGAATTAATAGCAATCAGCCCCAGCATTTT.

This clone was observed a handful of times. This chain joins TRBV4-1 and TRBJ2-7, with 9 nucleotides matching TRBD2. Unmatched junction bases numbered 8, after V lost 8 bases and J lost 6 bases. The CDR3 runs 13 residues. Germline V gene sequence: CDR1 MGHRA, CDR2 YSYEKL. This chain's CDR3 is CASSGLAGPEQYF. The CDR3 DNA follows: TGCGCCAGCTCGGGGCTAGCGGGACCCGAGCAGTACTTC.

This clone was detected only once. The rearrangement uses TRBV29-1 and TRBJ2-5; D is perhaps TRBD1 (6 bases). Trimming left V 7 bases short and J 7 bases short, with 19 bases between. The length of the CDR3 is 13 residues. The germline CDR1 and CDR2 sequences are SQVTM and ANQGSEA. The CDR3 DNA reads TGCAGCGCGGACAGACTCCTTGTGAGGACCCAGTACTTC. Its translation is CSADRLLVRTQYF.

The V and J genes are TRBV28 and TRBJ2-1; 10 positions match TRBD2. Germline V CDR1 and CDR2: MDHEN, SYDVKM. V shed 3 bases and J 8 bases; nucleotides not matched to a gene: 4. The CDR3 extends over 14 amino acids. This CDR3 reads CASSFTSGIDEQFF. DNA for the CDR3: TGTGCCAGCAGTTTCACTAGCGGGATCGATGAGCAGTTCTTC.

The gene calls are TRBV7-8 and TRBJ2-2, with 7 bases lining up with TRBD2. The germline CDR1 and CDR2 sequences are SGHVS and FQNEAQ. The CDR3 contains 15 residues. The trim removed 1 base at V and 3 bases at J, leaving 2 bases unmatched. The CDR3 coding sequence is TGTGCCAGCAGCTTAGTGCTAGCGGACACCGGGGAGCTGTTTTTT. Residues: CASSLVLADTGELFF. The full variable domain, completed using reference TRBV7-8 and TRBJ2-2, is GAGVSQSPRYKVAKRGQDVALRCDPISGHVSLFWYQQALGQGPEFLTYFQNEAQLDKSGLPSDRFFAERPEGSVSTLKIQRTQQEDSAVYLCASSLVLADTGELFFGEGSRLTVL.

The chain's CDR3 is CASSSQGADYGYTF. CDR3 sequence (DNA): TGTGCCAGCAGTAGCCAGGGGGCTGACTATGGCTACACCTTC. V is TRBV2 and J is TRBJ1-2; 8 bases fit TRBD1. V was pared by 5 bases and J by 3 bases, with 5 bases of the junction left unmatched. CDR3 length: 14 residues. CDR1 and CDR2 from the germline V gene are SNHLY and FYNNEI.

The J gene is TRBJ2-1, the V gene TRBV9, with D tentatively TRBD2 (5 bases). CDR3 size: 15 residues. Trimming left V 2 bases short and J 1 base short, with 10 bases between. Germline V gives CDR1 SGDLS, CDR2 YYNGEE. The CDR3 sequence: CASSVLWESYNEQFF. CDR3 DNA: TGTGCCAGCAGCGTTCTGTGGGAGTCCTACAATGAGCAGTTCTTC.

The chain couples TRBV2 to TRBJ2-7, with TRBD1 identical over 11 bases. The CDR3 covers 14 residues. The germline V gene has CDR1 SNHLY and CDR2 FYNNEI. V shed 6 bases, J shed 6 bases, and the junction held 7 bases outside the gene matches. The CDR3 region is CASSTDRGLGEQYF. The CDR3 DNA follows: TGTGCCAGCAGCACGGACAGGGGGCTCGGCGAGCAGTACTTC.

The rearrangement joins TRBV7-9 to TRBJ2-7; 7 bases align to TRBD2. This CDR3 is built from 15 residues. V shed 6 bases, J shed 3 bases, and the junction held 11 bases outside the gene matches. The germline gives CDR1 SEHNR, CDR2 FQNEAQ (reference sequence). CDR3 residues: CASSHGLGDFYEQYF. The CDR3 DNA sequence: TGTGCCAGCAGTCACGGACTAGGGGATTTCTACGAGCAGTACTTC.

The CDR3 coding sequence is TGTGCCAGCAGTTACGGTGGCGGGTCTAGTCGGGAGCAGTACTTC. Protein sequence: CASSYGGGSSREQYF. V usage is TRBV28 and J usage is TRBJ2-7; possible D gene TRBD2, 5 bases. There are 15 residues in the CDR3. The V end was cut by 4 bases, the J end by 7 bases, with 20 bases between. The germline gives CDR1 MDHEN, CDR2 SYDVKM.

This chain joins TRBV20-1 and TRBJ1-1; D is uncertain. Germline values: CDR1 DFQATT, CDR2 SNEGSKA (reference sequence). V was clipped by 6 bases and J by 1 base, with 6 bases between them. This CDR3 contains 11 residues. CDR3 loop: CSAAGNTEAFF. The CDR3 region has the DNA TGCAGTGCGGCAGGGAACACTGAAGCTTTCTTT.

CDR3 DNA: TGCGCCAGCAGCTTGGATACTAGCGGGAGAAGGGCCGGGGAGCTGTTTTTT. It encodes CASSLDTSGRRAGELFF. V usage is TRBV5-1 and J usage is TRBJ2-2, with 11 bases identical to TRBD2. This CDR3 contains 17 residues. V lost 0 bases and J lost 6; bases outside the gene matches: 7. Germline values: CDR1 SGHRS, CDR2 YFSETQ. The variable domain in full, with the rest retrieved from reference TRBV5-1 and TRBJ2-2, is KAGVTQTPRYLIKTRGQQVTLSCSPISGHRSVSWYQQTPGQGLQFLFEYFSETQRNKGNFPGRFSGRQFSNSRSEMNVSTLELGDSALYLCASSLDTSGRRAGELFFGEGSRLTVL.

The gene calls are TRBV5-8 and TRBJ2-7, with no clear D. CDR3 length: 14 amino acids. Germline V gene lookup returns CDR1 SGHTS and CDR2 YDEGEE. Trimming stripped 4 bases from V and 1 base from J, with 12 bases between. The CDR3 coding sequence is TGTGCCAGCAGCCCGTATCCCCCTTCCTACGAGCAGTACTTC. Translation: CASSPYPPSYEQYF.

This chain links TRBV27 with TRBJ1-2; 9 positions agree with TRBD1. Germline V lookup: CDR1 MNHEY, CDR2 SMNVEV (reference sequence). J lost 4 bases, V lost 3 bases, and 6 bases had no gene match. The CDR3 extends over 15 amino acids. CDR3: CASSLNRQGGYGYTF. The CDR3 DNA sequence: TGTGCCAGCAGTTTGAATAGACAGGGGGGCTATGGCTACACCTTC.

The chain combines TRBV14 with TRBJ1-1; D remains unclear. The CDR3 contains 13 residues. Germline lookup yields CDR1 SGHDN and CDR2 FVKESK. V dropped 0 bases and J dropped 11 bases, with 13 bases sitting between them. The CDR3 protein is CASSQEMGVDAFF. The CDR3 DNA reads as TGTGCCAGCAGCCAAGAGATGGGAGTAGACGCTTTCTTT.

The chain carries TRBV5-4 and TRBJ2-5, with 10 bases aligning to TRBD2. The junction had 6 bases not matched to a gene; V was cut back by 4 bases and J by 3 bases. The CDR3 runs to 15 residues. CDR1 and CDR2 from the germline V gene are SGHNT and YYREEE (reference sequence). CDR3: CASSRGLAGEETQYF. The CDR3 region has the DNA TGTGCCAGCAGCCGGGGGCTAGCGGGGGAAGAGACCCAGTACTTC.

This clone came up a few times. The junction departs from germline at one end; a sequencing error may be responsible. The chain couples TRBV6-4 to TRBJ2-1, with 7 bases matching TRBD2. Per germline, CDR1 MRHNA and CDR2 SNTAGT. The CDR3 is 16 residues long. The CDR3 sequence is CASSDSGGADYKEQFF. In nucleotides, the CDR3 is TGTGCCAGCAGTGACTCGGGAGGGGCGGACTACAAGGAGCAGTTCTTC.

The rearrangement uses TRBV7-9 and TRBJ2-7; TRBD1 matches 8 bases. The junction had 8 bases not matched to a gene; V was cut back by 10 bases and J by 6 bases. Germline-derived CDR1 and CDR2 are SEHNR and FQNEAQ (reference sequence). CDR3 size: 12 residues. The CDR3 loop is CATTGGQGEQYF. The CDR3 DNA reads TGTGCCACTACAGGGGGACAAGGCGAGCAGTACTTC.

The V gene is TRBV29-1, the J gene TRBJ1-1; D is unresolved. This CDR3 is built from 15 residues. V was shortened by 1 base and J by 0 bases, with 12 bases between the two germline ends. CDR1 is SQVTM and CDR2 is ANQGSEA in the germline V gene. The CDR3, as DNA: TGCAGCGTTGAAGGGTTTGAGGGAATGAACACTGAAGCTTTCTTT. This translates into CSVEGFEGMNTEAFF.

V and J are TRBV6-5 and TRBJ2-1; no firm D call. CDR3 length: 16 residues. The germline V gene encodes CDR1 MNHEY and CDR2 SVGAGI. With 0 bases removed from V and 0 bases from J, the gap between germline ends came to 9 bases. CDR3 coding DNA: TGTGCCAGCAGTTACTCTCCCCTGAGCTCCTACAATGAGCAGTTCTTC. Protein product: CASSYSPLSSYNEQFF.

The rearrangement joins TRBV18 to TRBJ2-2, with D perhaps matching TRBD1 (5 bases). V was pared by 3 bases and J by 1 base, with 12 bases between. Germline CDR1 reads KGHSH; CDR2 reads LQKENI. The CDR3 covers 16 residues. CDR3 residues: CASSPQGAGNTGELFF. CDR3 DNA sequence: TGTGCCAGCTCACCGCAAGGGGCCGGGAACACCGGGGAGCTGTTTTTT.

V is TRBV6-1 and J is TRBJ2-3; TRBD2 is a possible D gene (5 bases). CDR3 length: 18 residues. Germline CDR1 is MNHNS and CDR2 is SASEGT. Trimming took off 2 bases at V and 4 bases at J, with 22 bases between the two ends. CDR3 loop: CASSEKTPLGQPPDTQYF. The CDR3 DNA is TGTGCCAGCAGTGAAAAGACCCCACTAGGCCAGCCACCAGATACGCAGTATTTT.